This TCR beta chain was sequenced in a study of blood T cell repertoires in COVID-19. Study context: Italy, Spain and the United States were the sources of the convalescent and acute COVID-19 samples. PBMCs, B-cell-depleted T cells, or T cells provided the cDNA or gDNA that made up the material.

Study processing details: From reference gene primer amplification, estimates of nucleated cell counts were derived. The assay was immunoSEQ multiplex PCR, and TCRdb's table has in-frame clones only and misses some. The DNA gave D and trimming, while V, J and clone size come from that table. Among 150,000 to 200,000 clones listed, about four fifths were seen once. V lost 5 bases to trimming and J lost 2 bases; unmatched junction nucleotides: 6. Germline V gene sequence: CDR1 SQVTM, CDR2 ANQGSEA. This CDR3 comprises 16 residues. The source of this sequence is a man in his fifties or sixties with active or convalescent COVID-19. The rearrangement uses TRBV29-1 and TRBJ2-7, with 16 bases lining up with TRBD2. Sample: peripheral blood. Written as DNA, the CDR3 is TGCAGCGTTTCCGGGACTAGCGGGAGGGCGACCTACGAGCAGTACTTC. Encoded protein: CSVSGTSGRATYEQYF.